Each of the 22 T cell receptor beta chains below was sequenced from the same sample in a study of blood T cell repertoires in COVID-19. The repertoire was sequenced with immunoSEQ multiplex PCR; TCRdb's copy has only in-frame clones and lacks some. The table records approximately 390,000 clones, around 90% of them present only once. The source material was PBMCs or T cells enriched from blood (not recorded which). These receptors were collected from a woman in her forties with acute COVID-19.

CDR3 sequence reads: CASSQLPGQSYEQYF. CDR3 in DNA: TGTGCCAGCAGTCAGCTACCTGGACAGTCCTACGAGCAGTACTTC. This chain joins TRBV6-5 and TRBJ2-7, with D perhaps matching TRBD1 (6 bases). Germline CDR1 is MNHEY and CDR2 is SVGAGI. This CDR3 is built from 15 residues. Deletions cut 5 bases from V and 1 base from J, with 15 bases between.

This clone was observed a handful of times. The chain carries TRBV5-4 and TRBJ2-7, with 10 nucleotides matching TRBD2. The CDR3 extends over 16 amino acids. Trimming at V came to 1 base and at J to 6 bases, leaving 10 bases not matched to a gene. CDR1 is SGHNT and CDR2 is YYREEE in the germline V gene (reference sequence). The CDR3 DNA reads as TGTGCCAGCAGCTTGAAGCGGGGGGGCCTAGTAAGCGAGCAGTACTTC. Its protein is CASSLKRGGLVSEQYF.

J is TRBJ1-2 and V is TRBV11-2; 11 bases are shared with TRBD1. Unmatched junction bases numbered 1, after V lost 1 base and J lost 6 bases. The germline V gene has CDR1 SGHAT and CDR2 FQNNGV. CDR3 size: 14 residues. The CDR3 is CASSLGTGGDGYTF. CDR3 sequence (DNA): TGTGCCAGCAGCTTAGGGACAGGGGGCGATGGCTACACCTTC.

The rearrangement links TRBV14 to TRBJ2-1; D may be TRBD2 (5 bases). Looked up from germline, CDR1 is SGHDN and CDR2 is FVKESK. The CDR3 runs to 15 residues. Trimming took off 0 bases at V and 6 bases at J, with 12 bases between the two ends. The CDR3 DNA reads TGTGCCAGCAGCCAAGATAAGAGCGAGGGCAATGAGCAGTTCTTC. The encoded protein is CASSQDKSEGNEQFF.

This sequence joins TRBV27 and TRBJ2-3; D not resolved. Per germline, CDR1 MNHEY and CDR2 SMNVEV (reference sequence). The CDR3 runs 13 residues. The V end lost 3 bases, the J end lost 2 bases, and 6 bases lay between the germline ends. CDR3 protein: CASSFLPTDTQYF. The CDR3 coding sequence is TGTGCCAGCAGTTTTCTCCCCACAGATACGCAGTATTTT.

The rearrangement joins TRBV7-7 to TRBJ2-1; 12 bases are shared with TRBD1. The CDR3 runs to 16 residues. Germline CDR1 and CDR2: SSHAT and FNYEAQ (reference sequence). V was pared by 4 bases and J by 8 bases, with 9 bases of the junction left unmatched. CDR3 sequence: CASSSQGQGAVDEQFF. The CDR3 DNA reads as TGTGCCAGCAGCTCGCAGGGACAGGGGGCTGTTGATGAGCAGTTCTTC. Full variable domain (missing parts from reference TRBV7-7 and TRBJ2-1): GAGVSQSPRYKVTKRGQDVTLRCDPISSHATLYWYQQALGQGPEFLTYFNYEAQPDKSGLPSDRFSAERPEGSISTLTIQRTEQRDSAMYRCASSSQGQGAVDEQFFGPGTRLTVL.

The CDR3 spells CASRYLEVDTEAFF. The CDR3 bases are TGCGCCAGCAGGTATCTCGAGGTGGACACTGAAGCTTTCTTT. The chain combines TRBV5-1 with TRBJ1-1; D remains unclear. The CDR3 runs to 14 residues. CDR1 is SGHRS and CDR2 is YFSETQ in the germline V gene. V dropped 5 bases and J dropped 3 bases, with 14 bases sitting between them. Full variable domain (rest looked up from reference TRBV5-1 and TRBJ1-1): KAGVTQTPRYLIKTRGQQVTLSCSPISGHRSVSWYQQTPGQGLQFLFEYFSETQRNKGNFPGRFSGRQFSNSRSEMNVSTLELGDSALYLCASRYLEVDTEAFFGQGTRLTVV.

The chain uses TRBV2 and TRBJ1-2; D is uncertain. Germline-derived CDR1 and CDR2 are SNHLY and FYNNEI. The CDR3 consists of 12 residues. DNA for the CDR3: TGTGCTACGCGGCCCCCGGGCTATGGCTACACCTTC. It translates to CATRPPGYGYTF.

The chain couples TRBV12-3 or TRBV12-4 to TRBJ1-4; D gene uncertain. Trimming removed 6 bases from V and 8 bases from J, with 13 bases in between. The CDR3 consists of 13 residues. CDR3 coding DNA: TGTGCCAGCAGCGGCGGTAAGCCGGAAAAACTGTTTTTT. This gives the protein CASSGGKPEKLFF.

V usage is TRBV5-1 and J usage is TRBJ2-3; 8 bases match TRBD1. Trimming took 0 bases from V and 6 from J; bases not matched to a gene: 9. Germline CDR1 is SGHRS and CDR2 is YFSETQ. This CDR3 spans 16 amino acids. CDR3 loop: CASSLGRTGSLDTQYF. The CDR3 nucleotides are TGCGCCAGCAGCTTGGGGCGGACAGGGAGTCTGGATACGCAGTATTTT.

The chain couples TRBV6-1 to TRBJ1-5; D ambiguous. The CDR3 totals 16 residues. Germline values: CDR1 MNHNS, CDR2 SASEGT. Trimming took off 0 bases at V and 1 base at J, with 10 bases between the two ends. In nucleotides, the CDR3 is TGTGCCAGCAGTGAAGCCGCACCGGGGAGCAATCAGCCCCAGCATTTT. It translates to CASSEAAPGSNQPQHF.

The chain carries TRBV14 and TRBJ1-1, with D perhaps matching TRBD1 (5 bases). The V end lost 4 bases, the J end lost 4 bases, and 16 bases lay between the germline ends. This CDR3 has 15 amino acids. Germline CDR1 and CDR2: SGHDN and FVKESK. The CDR3 nucleotides are TGTGCCAGCAGCCGAGGTCAGGGACTGGGCACTGAAGCTTTCTTT. Residues: CASSRGQGLGTEAFF.

This clone was counted many times. The chain couples TRBV7-2 to TRBJ2-2, with TRBD1 identical over 8 bases. Losses at the gene ends were 5 bases for V and 5 bases for J; bases not matched to a gene: 4. The CDR3 has 14 residues. Germline CDR1 reads SGHTA; CDR2 reads FQGNSA. The DNA for the CDR3 is TGTGCCAGCAGCCCTCGGACAGGGACCGGGGAGCTGTTTTTT. Translation gives CASSPRTGTGELFF.

The chain employs TRBV10-1 and TRBJ1-4; no clear D. V was shortened by 0 bases and J by 4 bases, with 9 bases between the two germline ends. The CDR3 loop spans 15 amino acids. The germline CDR1 and CDR2 sequences are WNHNN and SYGVQD (reference sequence). The CDR3 loop reads CASSESRVLNEKLFF. CDR3 nucleotide sequence: TGCGCCAGCAGTGAGTCGCGAGTTCTTAATGAAAAACTGTTTTTT.

V usage is TRBV7-9 and J usage is TRBJ1-1; possible D gene TRBD1, 6 bases. This CDR3 has 11 amino acids. Between the trimmed V and J ends, which lost 8 bases and 4 bases, there was a span of 8 bases. CDR1 and CDR2 (germline): SEHNR, FQNEAQ (reference sequence). The CDR3 loop is CASQGFTEAFF. CDR3 DNA sequence: TGTGCCAGCCAGGGGTTCACTGAAGCTTTCTTT. The variable domain in full, completed from reference TRBV7-9 and TRBJ1-1, reads DTGVSQNPRHKITKRGQNVTFRCDPISEHNRLYWYRQTLGQGPEFLTYFQNEAQLEKSRLLSDRFSAERPKGSFSTLEIQRTEQGDSAMYLCASQGFTEAFFGQGTRLTVV.

This clone has just one count. The chain links TRBV30 to TRBJ2-7, with 7 bases fitting TRBD2. This CDR3 comprises 14 residues. The ends lost 0 bases at V and 5 bases at J; junction bases unmatched: 7. Germline CDR1 GTSNPN, CDR2 SVGIG (reference sequence). The CDR3 bases are TGTGCCTGGAGTGTTAAGCGGGGAGGCCACGAGCAGTACTTC. Translation gives CAWSVKRGGHEQYF.

This chain joins TRBV5-1 and TRBJ2-2, with D perhaps TRBD1 (6 bases). The ends were cut back, 4 bases at V and 1 base at J, with 11 bases in the middle. CDR3 size: 15 residues. The germline gives CDR1 SGHRS, CDR2 YFSETQ. The CDR3 is CASSPTTGNTGELFF. CDR3 in DNA: TGCGCCAGCAGCCCGACGACAGGGAACACCGGGGAGCTGTTTTTT.

The rearrangement joins TRBV7-2 to TRBJ2-5; D is unresolved. The ends were cut back, 5 bases at V and 2 bases at J, with 9 bases in the middle. Germline CDR1 is SGHTA and CDR2 is FQGNSA. The CDR3 covers 13 residues. The CDR3 bases are TGTGCCAGCAGCCTCCAGTATCAAGAGACCCAGTACTTC. Its translation is CASSLQYQETQYF.

The J gene is TRBJ1-5, the V gene TRBV19; D not resolved. This CDR3 contains 14 residues. The ends were cut back, 2 bases at V and 0 bases at J, with 5 bases in the middle. Germline V gene sequence: CDR1 LNHDA, CDR2 SQIVND (reference sequence). As DNA, the CDR3 is TGTGCCAGTAGTATATACGGTAGCAATCAGCCCCAGCATTTT. Its protein product is CASSIYGSNQPQHF.

The V call is TRBV20-1, the J call TRBJ2-7; D gene ambiguous. CDR1 is DFQATT, CDR2 SNEGSKA, per germline (reference sequence). The CDR3 is 12 amino acids. V was pared by 4 bases and J by 2 bases, with 9 bases between. Here the CDR3 reads CSATDGPYEQYF. The CDR3 DNA is TGCAGTGCTACTGACGGTCCCTACGAGCAGTACTTC.

The V and J genes are TRBV7-9 and TRBJ1-1; D unclear. The CDR3 extends over 13 amino acids. Between the trimmed V and J ends, which lost 5 bases and 5 bases, there was a span of 12 bases. The germline V gene has CDR1 SEHNR and CDR2 FQNEAQ (reference sequence). CDR3 amino acids: CASSAEGTTEAFF. CDR3 nucleotide sequence: TGTGCCAGCAGCGCTGAGGGAACGACTGAAGCTTTCTTT.

The chain joins TRBV5-1 to TRBJ2-3, with 7 bases fitting TRBD2. V was pared by 3 bases and J by 4 bases, with 8 bases of the junction left unmatched. Germline V gene lookup returns CDR1 SGHRS and CDR2 YFSETQ. The CDR3 is 15 residues long. CDR3 protein: CASSSGRSGSDTQYF. CDR3 bases: TGCGCCAGCAGCTCCGGGAGGTCCGGCTCAGATACGCAGTATTTT.